This entry describes one TCR beta chain. V lost 4 bases to trimming and J lost 3 bases; unmatched junction nucleotides: 11. Germline CDR1 reads MDHEN; CDR2 reads SYDVKM. This CDR3 is 17 amino acids long. The data are from a study of blood T cell repertoires in COVID-19. Study in general: Material from acute and convalescent COVID-19 was sourced from the United States, Italy and Spain. Nucleic acid was either cDNA or gDNA, and it came from T cells, B-cell-depleted T cells, or PBMCs.

The authors' processing: Amplified reference gene primers provided the basis for estimating nucleated cell counts. TCRdb's table, derived via immunoSEQ multiplex PCR, lists solely in-frame clones and lacks some. V and J calls and clone size are as listed in that table; D and trimming were resolved from the DNA. The data show over 200,000 clones, 80% to 85% seen once. The chain joins TRBV28 to TRBJ2-2; TRBD1 matches 7 bases. This clonotype was sampled from a human donor in a cohort sampled during active COVID-19. Source material: peripheral blood. The CDR3 DNA follows: TGTGCCAGCAGTTCCGATCGAGGGGGCGCAGACACCGGGGAGCTGTTTTTT. Its translation: CASSSDRGGADTGELFF.